These 30 T cell receptor beta chains were all obtained from the same sample, sequenced in a study of vaccination effects on CD4 cells after COVID-19. Sequenced by immunoSEQ multiplex PCR; TCRdb stores in-frame clones only, minus some. The data hold 20,000 or so clones, with roughly 80% observed a single time. Antigen-specific CD4+ T cells expanded by the ViraFEST assay with viral peptide pools were then sequenced. It was after around eleven days of culture that CD4+ T cells were isolated. Previously uninfected by SARS-CoV-2, the vaccine recipients also showed negative nucleocapsid antibodies. Which antigens these TCRs recognize remains unknown. This specimen was CD4+ T cells from PBMCs cultured with HCoV-NL63 spike peptides, taken before COVID-19 vaccination. These receptors all come from a human donor who received a COVID-19 vaccine.

This clone appeared once. The CDR3, as DNA: TGCGCCAGCAGTCCGGGACTAGCTTCAGATACGCAGTATTTT. Protein product: CASSPGLASDTQYF. The chain employs TRBV5-1 and TRBJ2-3, with TRBD2 matching over 9 bases. Germline V gene data show CDR1 as SGHRS and CDR2 as YFSETQ. The trim removed 5 bases at V and 4 bases at J, leaving 5 bases unmatched. The length of the CDR3 is 14 residues.

The gene calls are TRBV7-9 and TRBJ1-4, with 8 bases that match TRBD1. Germline V CDR1 and CDR2: SEHNR, FQNEAQ (reference sequence). After removal of 4 bases from V and 3 bases from J, the junction contained 4 bases not matched to a gene. The CDR3 loop spans 15 amino acids. The CDR3 DNA reads as TGTGCCAGCAGCTATCAGGGGGCTGCTAATGAAAAACTGTTTTTT. Encoded protein: CASSYQGAANEKLFF.

The V call is TRBV6-5, the J call TRBJ1-1; no clear D. V lost 0 bases, J lost 6 bases, and 17 bases lay in between. In germline, CDR1 is MNHEY, CDR2 SVGAGI. The CDR3 has 16 amino acids. For the CDR3, the DNA is TGTGCCAGCAGTTACTCGAGACACCGATACCGCGCTGAAGCTTTCTTT. It codes for CASSYSRHRYRAEAFF.

This rearrangement joins TRBV10-1 to TRBJ1-1; D uncertain. V was cut by 5 bases and J by 1 base, with 8 bases left in between. The CDR3 length is 13 residues. Germline V gene data show CDR1 as WNHNN and CDR2 as SYGVQD (reference sequence). CDR3 protein: CASSSDKNTEAFF. The CDR3 DNA sequence: TGCGCCAGCAGTTCTGACAAGAACACTGAAGCTTTCTTT.

This clone was seen only a few times. The chain joins TRBV2 to TRBJ2-3; D is unclear. The CDR3 is 16 residues long. In germline, CDR1 is SNHLY, CDR2 FYNNEI. With 6 bases removed from V and 1 base from J, the gap between germline ends came to 17 bases. CDR3 sequence (DNA): TGTGCCAGCAGGGCCCCTATCGGACGGGGCACAGATACGCAGTATTTT. It translates to CASRAPIGRGTDTQYF.

The rearrangement uses TRBV3-1 (or the pseudogene TRBV3-2) and TRBJ1-1; D unclear. The CDR3 is 14 amino acids. Germline V gene lookup returns CDR1 LGHDT and CDR2 YNNKEL (reference sequence). V dropped 1 base and J dropped 4 bases, with 10 bases sitting between them. Here the CDR3 reads CASSQGVLGTEAFF. The CDR3 DNA follows: TGTGCCAGCAGCCAAGGGGTTTTGGGCACTGAAGCTTTCTTT.

V and J are TRBV11-2 and TRBJ2-7, with 8 bases identical to TRBD1. Losses at the gene ends were 0 bases for V and 4 bases for J; bases not matched to a gene: 8. The CDR3 is 16 residues long. The germline gives CDR1 SGHAT, CDR2 FQNNGV. The CDR3 DNA sequence: TGTGCCAGCAGCTTAGAGGGACAGGTGGGAATATACGAGCAGTACTTC. This translates into CASSLEGQVGIYEQYF.

The chain is built from TRBV7-9 and TRBJ2-1; D tentatively reads TRBD1 or TRBD2 (5 bases each). This CDR3 comprises 13 residues. V was pared by 5 bases and J by 6 bases, with 11 bases between. Germline lookup yields CDR1 SEHNR and CDR2 FQNEAQ (reference sequence). The CDR3 nucleotides are TGTGCCAGCAGCCGGGGCGAAGGCAATGAGCAGTTCTTC. It translates to CASSRGEGNEQFF.

The chain recombines TRBV11-1 with TRBJ2-7; 7 positions agree with TRBD1. The ends lost 2 bases at V and 4 bases at J; junction bases unmatched: 5. CDR1 is SGHAT and CDR2 is FQDESV in the germline V gene (reference sequence). The CDR3 extends over 14 amino acids. The CDR3 here is CASSLRTGGYEQYF. The CDR3 bases are TGTGCCAGCAGCTTAAGGACAGGCGGTTACGAGCAGTACTTC.

This chain joins TRBV14 and TRBJ2-1; no clear D gene. The CDR3 has 13 residues. In germline, CDR1 is SGHDN, CDR2 FVKESK. Trimming removed 4 bases at V and 10 bases at J, with 14 bases between. The CDR3 reads CASSPRQIGEQFF. In nucleotides, the CDR3 is TGTGCCAGCAGCCCCCGGCAGATCGGGGAGCAGTTCTTC.

The rearrangement uses TRBV27 and TRBJ1-2; TRBD1 is a possible D gene (6 bases). V was shortened by 0 bases and J by 2 bases, with 13 bases between the two germline ends. Germline-derived CDR1 and CDR2 are MNHEY and SMNVEV (reference sequence). The CDR3 has 16 amino acids. DNA for the CDR3: TGTGCCAGCAGTTTATCCTGGCCAGGACAGAACTATGGCTACACCTTC. Its translation is CASSLSWPGQNYGYTF.

This sequence joins TRBV7-9 and TRBJ2-3; a weak D match, TRBD2 (6 bases). Trimming shortened V by 5 bases and J by 3 bases, and 24 bases separated the two germline ends. The germline V gene encodes CDR1 SEHNR and CDR2 FQNEAQ (reference sequence). The CDR3 has 18 residues. CDR3 sequence reads: CASSLTFERASWTDTQYF. For the CDR3, the DNA is TGTGCCAGCAGCCTAACGTTTGAGCGGGCGAGTTGGACAGATACGCAGTATTTT.

Sample share makes this clone large. CDR3 DNA: TGTGCCAGCAGCGAGTCCGGGACAAGGAACACCGGGGAGCTGTTTTTT. Encoded protein: CASSESGTRNTGELFF. The chain couples TRBV7-2 to TRBJ2-2, with a tentative D call TRBD1 (6 bases). Trimming removed 5 bases at V and 1 base at J, with 14 bases between. The germline V gene encodes CDR1 SGHTA and CDR2 FQGNSA. The CDR3 covers 16 residues.

This chain joins TRBV5-1 and TRBJ2-7; 8 bases map to TRBD1. CDR1 SGHRS and CDR2 YFSETQ come from the germline V gene. The CDR3 extends over 15 amino acids. V lost 0 bases to trimming and J lost 2 bases; unmatched junction nucleotides: 4. The CDR3 DNA sequence: TGCGCCAGCAGCTTGGCCGGACAGGGTCCCTACGAGCAGTACTTC. The encoded protein is CASSLAGQGPYEQYF.

A single count supports this clone. This chain joins TRBV3-1 (or the pseudogene TRBV3-2) and TRBJ1-4; 7 positions match TRBD1. CDR3 length equals 17 residues. V shed 6 bases, J shed 7 bases, and the junction held 17 bases outside the gene matches. CDR1 is LGHDT and CDR2 is YNNKEL in the germline V gene (reference sequence). The CDR3 sequence: CASSRGQLKSWGEKLFF. In nucleotides, the CDR3 is TGTGCCAGCAGTCGGGGACAGCTGAAATCGTGGGGTGAAAAACTGTTTTTT.

J is TRBJ2-6 and V is TRBV3-1 (or the pseudogene TRBV3-2); no definite D call. The V gene lost 1 base and the J gene lost 0 bases, with 19 bases spanning the gap. There are 20 residues in the CDR3. Germline CDR1 is LGHDT and CDR2 is YNNKEL (reference sequence). The CDR3 DNA follows: TGTGCCAGCAGCCAAGGAGCCCGTATAGGAACCCTCTCTGGGGCCAACGTCCTGACTTTC. This translates into CASSQGARIGTLSGANVLTF.

This clone occurred a few times. The V gene is TRBV5-5, the J gene TRBJ2-5; no clear D gene. V was clipped by 1 base and J by 2 bases, with 6 bases between them. In germline, CDR1 is SGHKS, CDR2 YYEKEE (reference sequence). There are 13 residues in the CDR3. The CDR3 spells CASSLHPQETQYF. The CDR3 bases are TGTGCCAGCAGCTTGCACCCACAAGAGACCCAGTACTTC.

The chain recombines TRBV6-5 with TRBJ1-2; D might be TRBD1 (5 bases). The length of the CDR3 is 13 residues. Germline V gene lookup returns CDR1 MNHEY and CDR2 SVGAGI. Trimming left V 6 bases short and J 4 bases short, with 12 bases between. The CDR3 region has the DNA TGTGCCAGCAGATCCAGGGAATCCTATGGCTACACCTTC. Encoded protein: CASRSRESYGYTF.

The chain has TRBV24-1 and TRBJ1-4; 9 bases line up with TRBD1. This CDR3 comprises 13 residues. V trimming: 11 bases; J trimming: 8 bases; junction bases outside the gene matches: 8. Per the germline V gene, CDR1 is KGHDR and CDR2 is SFDVKD. The CDR3, as DNA: TGTGCCATCATACAGGGGGCAGGAGAAAAACTGTTTTTT. This gives the protein CAIIQGAGEKLFF.

The chain links TRBV10-3 to TRBJ2-5, with TRBD2 matching 12 bases. Per germline, CDR1 ENHRY and CDR2 SYGVKD. The CDR3 contains 17 residues. Trimming removed 4 bases from V and 5 bases from J; junction bases left unmatched: 11. CDR3 sequence: CAISGGRLAGDFETQYF. CDR3 nucleotides: TGTGCCATCAGTGGGGGGCGACTAGCGGGAGATTTCGAGACCCAGTACTTC.

This clone is medium-sized. The chain has TRBV6-1 and TRBJ2-7; 9 bases line up with TRBD2. Germline V gives CDR1 MNHNS, CDR2 SASEGT. The CDR3 has 15 residues. J lost 6 bases, V lost 2 bases, and 8 bases had no gene match. CDR3 sequence: CASSESSSGSSEQYF. CDR3 bases: TGTGCCAGCAGTGAAAGTAGTAGCGGGAGTAGCGAGCAGTACTTC.

The chain recombines TRBV7-8 with TRBJ1-2; possible D gene TRBD1, 5 bases. This CDR3 comprises 14 residues. Trimming took off 6 bases at V and 3 bases at J, with 14 bases between the two ends. Germline values: CDR1 SGHVS, CDR2 FQNEAQ. The CDR3 is CASRGRGADYGYTF. The CDR3 region has the DNA TGTGCCAGCAGGGGAAGGGGCGCAGACTATGGCTACACCTTC. Drawing the rest from reference TRBV7-8 and TRBJ1-2, the complete variable domain is GAGVSQSPRYKVAKRGQDVALRCDPISGHVSLFWYQQALGQGPEFLTYFQNEAQLDKSGLPSDRFFAERPEGSVSTLKIQRTQQEDSAVYLCASRGRGADYGYTFGSGTRLTVV.

The chain employs TRBV7-2 and TRBJ1-2, with 8 bases that match TRBD1. CDR3 size: 14 residues. The J segment lost 1 base and the V segment lost 5 bases, leaving 3 bases of the junction unmatched. The V gene's germline CDR1 is SGHTA and CDR2 FQGNSA. The CDR3 region has the DNA TGTGCCAGCAGCCCCGGACAGGGTAACTATGGCTACACCTTC. As protein: CASSPGQGNYGYTF.

The rearrangement uses TRBV18 and TRBJ1-3; D is undetermined. Germline V CDR1 and CDR2: KGHSH, LQKENI. The CDR3 is 12 residues long. The germline V and J ends were trimmed by 8 bases and 6 bases, with 11 bases remaining between them. This CDR3 reads CASEKTENTIYF. DNA for the CDR3: TGTGCCAGCGAGAAAACAGAAAACACCATATATTTT.

The rearrangement links TRBV30 to TRBJ2-7, with D unresolved. V was shortened by 0 bases and J by 2 bases, with 8 bases between the two germline ends. Germline CDR1 reads GTSNPN; CDR2 reads SVGIG (reference sequence). The CDR3 covers 13 residues. CDR3 DNA: TGTGCCTGGAGTGTTGGGATTCCCTACGAGCAGTACTTC. Encoded protein: CAWSVGIPYEQYF.

The chain couples TRBV7-8 to TRBJ2-7; 10 positions match TRBD2. J lost 0 bases, V lost 2 bases, and 16 bases had no gene match. The V gene's germline CDR1 is SGHVS and CDR2 FQNEAQ. CDR3 length: 20 residues. The CDR3 loop reads CASSLSQWVAGGPLSYEQYF. CDR3 DNA: TGTGCCAGCAGCTTATCTCAGTGGGTAGCGGGAGGTCCTCTCTCCTACGAGCAGTACTTC.

This clone has more than one count but fewer than ten. The chain has TRBV16 and TRBJ1-1, with a weak D call TRBD1 (5 bases). The germline V gene has CDR1 KGHSY and CDR2 FQNENV. The CDR3 loop spans 15 amino acids. V lost 0 bases and J 8 bases, leaving 16 bases between the germline ends. Here the CDR3 reads CASSQSSQMGVEAFF. CDR3 nucleotides: TGTGCCAGCAGCCAATCGAGCCAGATGGGGGTAGAAGCTTTCTTT.

DNA of the CDR3: TGTGCCATGTCCTCCCAGGAGCCCTATGGCTACACCTTC. Its protein product is CAMSSQEPYGYTF. This chain links TRBV10-3 with TRBJ1-2; D is ambiguous. This CDR3 comprises 13 residues. CDR1 ENHRY and CDR2 SYGVKD come from the germline V gene. The V end lost 9 bases, the J end lost 4 bases, and 15 bases lay between the germline ends.

The V call is TRBV3-1 (or the pseudogene TRBV3-2), the J call TRBJ2-7; 12 nucleotides agree with TRBD2. Trimming cost V 4 bases and J 5 bases; bases outside gene matches: 0. This CDR3 has 13 amino acids. CDR1 and CDR2 (germline): LGHDT, YNNKEL (reference sequence). The CDR3 sequence: CASSRLAGDEQYF. Written as DNA, the CDR3 is TGTGCCAGCAGCCGACTAGCGGGAGACGAGCAGTACTTC.

The V call is TRBV2, the J call TRBJ1-5, with D hard to call. The CDR3 consists of 11 residues. Germline V CDR1 and CDR2: SNHLY, FYNNEI. Trimming cost V 3 bases and J 6 bases, with 3 bases left between them. CDR3 nucleotide sequence: TGTGCCAGCAGTGACGGTCAGCCCCAGCATTTT. It encodes CASSDGQPQHF.